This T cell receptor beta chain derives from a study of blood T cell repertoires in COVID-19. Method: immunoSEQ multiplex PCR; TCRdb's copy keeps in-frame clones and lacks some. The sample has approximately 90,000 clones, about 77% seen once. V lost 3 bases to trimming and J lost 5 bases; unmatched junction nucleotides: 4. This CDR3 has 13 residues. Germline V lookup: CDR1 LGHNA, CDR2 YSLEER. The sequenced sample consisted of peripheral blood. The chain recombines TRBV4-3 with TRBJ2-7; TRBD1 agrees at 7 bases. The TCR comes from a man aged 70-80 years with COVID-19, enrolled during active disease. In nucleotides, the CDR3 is TGCGCCAGCAGCCACAGACAGGGAAACGAGCAGTACTTC. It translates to CASSHRQGNEQYF.